This T cell receptor beta chain was observed in a study of cytomegalovirus exposure and HLA in healthy donors. Turning to the study itself: A preliminary data release comprised roughly 80 million unique TCRs obtained from HLA-typed donors.

The CDR3 extends over 17 amino acids. The germline V gene has CDR1 SGHAT and CDR2 FQNNGV. The V end was cut by 5 bases, the J end by 1 base, with 21 bases between. Each donor was nominally healthy when sampled (though unrecorded immune exposures were likely). In the PCR, 60 Vbeta and 13 Jbeta primers were used. Some clones are missing from TCRdb's copy, which holds only in-frame ones; the method was immunoSEQ multiplex PCR. The repertoire holds 95,000 to 150,000 clones, roughly 77% seen once, with about 1.1% in the top ten. Study conclusions and caveats: The authors judged a highly shared variant cluster likely a sequencing artifact. A link between a missense DCLRE1C variant and TCR beta V- and J-gene trimming emerged from a later analysis.

Details on this clone: Antigen: not known.

This receptor was obtained from a woman aged 30 to 39 in good health and CMV-seronegative. Sequenced material: PBMCs. This chain joins TRBV11-2 and TRBJ2-7, with D hard to call. In DNA form, the CDR3 reads TGTGCCAGCAGCCAAGGAGCAGCCACAACGGGTTCCTACGAGCAGTACTTC. Translated, it gives CASSQGAATTGSYEQYF.